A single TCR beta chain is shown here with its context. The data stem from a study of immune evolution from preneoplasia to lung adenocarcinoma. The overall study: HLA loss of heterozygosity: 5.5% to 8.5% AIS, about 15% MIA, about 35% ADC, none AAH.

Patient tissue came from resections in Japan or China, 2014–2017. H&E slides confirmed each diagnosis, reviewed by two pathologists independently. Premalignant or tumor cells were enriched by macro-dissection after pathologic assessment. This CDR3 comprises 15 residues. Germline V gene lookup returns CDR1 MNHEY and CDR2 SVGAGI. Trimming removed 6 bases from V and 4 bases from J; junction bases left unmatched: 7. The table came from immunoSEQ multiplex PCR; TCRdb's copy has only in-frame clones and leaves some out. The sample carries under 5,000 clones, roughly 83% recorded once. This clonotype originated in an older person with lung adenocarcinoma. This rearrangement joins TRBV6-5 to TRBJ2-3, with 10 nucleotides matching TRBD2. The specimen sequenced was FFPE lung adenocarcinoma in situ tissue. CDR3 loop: CASRPSGSFSDTQYF. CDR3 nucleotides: TGTGCCAGCAGACCTAGCGGGAGTTTCTCAGATACGCAGTATTTT.